The T cell receptor beta chain under discussion was sequenced for a study of CD8+ T cells in alopecia areata. Study results and caveats: Clonality exceeded that of normal scalp in lesional scalp, most notably in alopecia totalis/universalis. Tissue-resident alphabeta T cells belonging to normal skin likewise get sequenced within scalp specimens.

On this clone itself: The antigen is unknown.

The germline gives CDR1 MNHEY, CDR2 SMNVEV (reference sequence). The CDR3 sequence is 15 residues long. V was pared by 3 bases and J by 5 bases, with 9 bases of the junction left unmatched. PBMCs were stained for CD3, CD4 and CD8, and CD4+ and CD8+ T cells were sorted. Once RNA had been extracted, it was reverse transcribed into cDNA to act as the sequencing template. The data were produced by immunoSEQ multiplex PCR, yet TCRdb's version contains in-frame clones alone and is incomplete. The sample holds roughly 150,000 clones, around 57% seen once. The sequence was obtained from a human donor in good health. The chain links TRBV27 to TRBJ1-2, with TRBD1 matching 7 bases. What was sequenced was CD4+ T cells sorted from blood. CDR3 loop: CASSFSQGLQYGYTF. Here the CDR3 DNA reads TGTGCCAGCAGTTTCTCACAGGGGCTGCAGTATGGCTACACCTTC.